Below, 21 T cell receptor beta chains from the same sample are listed, as sequenced in a study of beta chain features in type 1 diabetes. Study-level points and caveats: Shorter TCRB CDR3s, moderately but significantly so, marked every one of the four CD4+ subsets in Type 1 diabetes patients.

Their recognized antigens are unknown. Since all of the isolated RNA was reverse transcribed, expressed TCRB transcripts were what got sequenced. Produced via immunoSEQ multiplex PCR; TCRdb's table is partial and in-frame only. Found here are approximately 170,000 clones, less than 9.5% of them singletons; the top ten hold about 0.95%. The source material was central memory CD4+ T cells from blood. The receptors shown here come from a woman aged 40 to 55 with type 1 diabetes.

The chain uses TRBV28 and TRBJ1-1, with 8 bases fitting TRBD1. The CDR3 length is 14 residues. The germline V gene encodes CDR1 MDHEN and CDR2 SYDVKM. V shed 5 bases and J 5 bases; nucleotides not matched to a gene: 7. DNA of the CDR3: TGTGCCAGCAGTGGGGCGACAGGGGAGACTGAAGCTTTCTTT. This gives the protein CASSGATGETEAFF.

This clone has ten or more counts. The V gene is TRBV19, the J gene TRBJ1-2; D gene unclear. CDR3 length equals 15 residues. Trimming left V 6 bases short and J 0 bases short, with 14 bases between. Germline V gene data show CDR1 as LNHDA and CDR2 as SQIVND (reference sequence). CDR3 in amino acids: CASSMYREANYGYTF. CDR3 DNA sequence: TGTGCCAGTAGCATGTACAGAGAAGCTAACTATGGCTACACCTTC.

This clone has only a few counts. The V call is TRBV7-9, the J call TRBJ2-3; 9 bases match TRBD1. The V gene's germline CDR1 is SEHNR and CDR2 FQNEAQ (reference sequence). With V trimmed by 4 bases and J by 4 bases, 6 bases remained unmatched. The CDR3 contains 15 residues. Here the CDR3 reads CASSYRGHGADTQYF. The DNA for the CDR3 is TGTGCCAGCAGCTACAGGGGGCACGGGGCAGATACGCAGTATTTT.

This clone was picked up a small number of times. This chain connects TRBV7-2 to TRBJ2-2; 9 positions agree with TRBD2. This CDR3 is 17 amino acids long. Germline V CDR1 and CDR2: SGHTA, FQGNSA. The V and J ends lost 4 bases and 6 bases, in that order; junction bases with no gene match: 12. The CDR3 sequence is CASSSLRGGGAAGELFF. In nucleotides, the CDR3 is TGTGCCAGCAGCTCCCTCCGGGGCGGGGGGGCAGCCGGGGAGCTGTTTTTT.

This clone was counted a few times. This chain uses TRBV7-3 with TRBJ2-1, with 11 bases lining up with TRBD2. After removal of 5 bases from V and 4 bases from J, the junction contained 4 bases not matched to a gene. CDR3 size: 15 residues. Germline V gene sequence: CDR1 SGHTA, CDR2 FQGTGA. The DNA of the CDR3 is TGTGCCAGCAGCACCGGGACTAGCGGATACAATGAGCAGTTCTTC. Translated, it gives CASSTGTSGYNEQFF.

This clone was counted only a few times. The J gene is TRBJ1-5, the V gene TRBV2, with D hard to call. Germline CDR1 and CDR2: SNHLY and FYNNEI. There are 14 residues in the CDR3. Between the trimmed V and J ends, which lost 4 bases and 3 bases, there was a span of 10 bases. DNA for the CDR3: TGTGCCAGCAGTGGGAGGGTTCCCAATCAGCCCCAGCATTTT. It codes for CASSGRVPNQPQHF.

The chain employs TRBV29-1 and TRBJ2-3; unclear D gene. CDR3 length: 15 amino acids. The V gene's germline CDR1 is SQVTM and CDR2 ANQGSEA. The V end was cut by 6 bases, the J end by 0 bases, with 16 bases between. The CDR3, as DNA: TGCAGCGTCCCTTGGCGACATTTCAGCACAGATACGCAGTATTTT. As protein: CSVPWRHFSTDTQYF.

This chain uses TRBV9 with TRBJ2-5; 7 nucleotides agree with TRBD2. The junction had 17 bases not matched to a gene; V was cut back by 4 bases and J by 5 bases. There are 17 residues in the CDR3. Germline loops: CDR1 SGDLS, CDR2 YYNGEE. In DNA, the CDR3 is TGTGCCAGCAGCCCCCAAACTCTCGGGTCCGGGGGGGAGACCCAGTACTTC. Amino acids: CASSPQTLGSGGETQYF. The variable domain in full, completed from reference TRBV9 and TRBJ2-5, reads DSGVTQTPKHLITATGQRVTLRCSPRSGDLSVYWYQQSLDQGLQFLIQYYNGEERAKGNILERFSAQQFPDLHSELNLSSLELGDSALYFCASSPQTLGSGGETQYFGPGTRLLVL.

This clone was counted between two and nine times. The chain employs TRBV7-9 and TRBJ1-4; D unresolved. The CDR3 is 15 residues long. Germline V gene data show CDR1 as SEHNR and CDR2 as FQNEAQ (reference sequence). The ends were cut back, 4 bases at V and 4 bases at J, with 13 bases in the middle. CDR3 DNA sequence: TGTGCCAGCAGCTCGGGAGCGGCCCGTAATGAAAAACTGTTTTTT. This gives the protein CASSSGAARNEKLFF.

The V gene is TRBV7-3, the J gene TRBJ1-2; 8 bases agree with TRBD1. From germline, CDR1 is SGHTA and CDR2 FQGTGA. This CDR3 is built from 14 residues. V shed 1 base and J 8 bases; nucleotides not matched to a gene: 6. This CDR3 is CASSLSVTGGGYTF. The CDR3 nucleotides are TGTGCCAGCAGCTTAAGCGTCACAGGGGGAGGCTACACCTTC.

There are a few counts of this clone. This sequence joins TRBV14 and TRBJ2-1; 7 nucleotides line up with TRBD1. V lost 1 base to trimming and J lost 0 bases; unmatched junction nucleotides: 6. From germline, CDR1 is SGHDN and CDR2 FVKESK. This CDR3 contains 17 residues. The CDR3 nucleotides read TGTGCCAGCAGCCAAGGAATCAGGGGGAGCTCCTACAATGAGCAGTTCTTC. Protein: CASSQGIRGSSYNEQFF.

The chain recombines TRBV11-2 with TRBJ1-1, with D unclear. V shed 5 bases and J shed 0 bases, with 7 bases lying between them. The CDR3 length is 13 residues. CDR1 is SGHAT and CDR2 is FQNNGV in the germline V gene. In DNA form, the CDR3 reads TGTGCCAGCAGCGACACAATGAACACTGAAGCTTTCTTT. Translation: CASSDTMNTEAFF.

This chain uses TRBV4-2 with TRBJ1-1, with unresolved D. The V end was cut by 6 bases, the J end by 3 bases, with 14 bases between. CDR3 length: 14 residues. Germline V gene data show CDR1 as LGHNA and CDR2 as YNFKEQ. The CDR3 loop is CASSPRERDTEAFF. Written as DNA, the CDR3 is TGTGCCAGCAGTCCGAGGGAAAGGGACACTGAAGCTTTCTTT.

In its sample, this clone was seen a few times. The V and J genes are TRBV18 and TRBJ2-1; 9 bases are a match to TRBD2. The CDR3 is 16 residues long. The J segment lost 8 bases and the V segment lost 3 bases, leaving 11 bases of the junction unmatched. Per germline, CDR1 KGHSH and CDR2 LQKENI. The CDR3 region has the DNA TGTGCCAGCTCACCTACCGCGGGAGGGGGGGCCGATGAGCAGTTCTTC. It codes for CASSPTAGGGADEQFF.

This clone was detected a few times. V is TRBV28 and J is TRBJ2-1; maybe TRBD1 (7 bases). The V and J ends lost 4 bases and 0 bases respectively, with 10 bases between them. Germline loops: CDR1 MDHEN, CDR2 SYDVKM. The CDR3 has 15 residues. The CDR3 reads CASSSGGSSYNEQFF. In nucleotides, the CDR3 is TGTGCCAGCAGTTCAGGGGGGAGCTCCTACAATGAGCAGTTCTTC. Full variable domain (outside the CDR3, taken from reference TRBV28 and TRBJ2-1): DVKVTQSSRYLVKRTGEKVFLECVQDMDHENMFWYRQDPGLGLRLIYFSYDVKMKEKGDIPEGYSVSREKKERFSLILESASTNQTSMYLCASSSGGSSYNEQFFGPGTRLTVL.

This chain uses TRBV7-3 with TRBJ2-5; TRBD2 agrees at 10 bases. The germline gives CDR1 SGHTA, CDR2 FQGTGA. The V segment lost 5 bases and the J segment 5 bases; nucleotides outside the gene matches: 17. This CDR3 is 18 amino acids long. CDR3 coding DNA: TGTGCCAGCAGCCTGGGCAGCCAGCGGGGGGGCCTGGGGGAGACCCAGTACTTC. This sequence encodes CASSLGSQRGGLGETQYF.

On this clone itself: The junction does not match germline at one end; this may be a read error. The J gene is TRBJ1-6, the V gene TRBV28, with D possibly TRBD1 on 5 matching bases. Germline assignment: CDR1 MDHEN and CDR2 SYDVKM. The CDR3 extends over 11 amino acids. The CDR3 loop is CASSSDSWAVF. The CDR3 bases are TGTGCCAGCAGTTCAGACAGTTGGGCTGTTTTT.

V is TRBV9 and J is TRBJ1-2, with 7 bases matching TRBD1. In germline, CDR1 is SGDLS, CDR2 YYNGEE. CDR3 length: 13 amino acids. The CDR3 reads CFLLLDRRYGYTF. The DNA for the CDR3 is TGTTTCCTACTACTGGACAGGCGCTATGGCTACACCTTC.

This chain uses TRBV6-6 with TRBJ2-5, with TRBD1 matching 10 bases. This CDR3 spans 14 amino acids. Germline-derived CDR1 and CDR2 are MNHNY and SVGAGI (reference sequence). V gave up 10 bases and J gave up 2 bases; unmatched junction bases: 7. DNA of the CDR3: TGTGCCACCCGACAGGGGGCGACTCAAGAGACCCAGTACTTC. This translates into CATRQGATQETQYF.

This clone was observed a few times. The chain couples TRBV29-1 to TRBJ2-7; D is possibly TRBD1 (7 bases). V lost 5 bases to trimming and J lost 6 bases, with 20 bases between them. The CDR3 totals 14 residues. The V gene's germline CDR1 is SQVTM and CDR2 ANQGSEA. This chain's CDR3 is CSVTLGTSGGEQYF. CDR3 nucleotide sequence: TGCAGCGTTACTTTAGGGACTTCAGGGGGCGAGCAGTACTTC.

The genes are TRBV5-4 and TRBJ2-5; 7 nucleotides line up with TRBD1. Unmatched junction bases numbered 2, after V lost 1 base and J lost 2 bases. Germline V gene lookup returns CDR1 SGHNT and CDR2 YYREEE (reference sequence). CDR3 length equals 14 residues. The CDR3 DNA follows: TGTGCCAGCAGCTTGAGACAGGGACAAGAGACCCAGTACTTC. It translates to CASSLRQGQETQYF.